The present T cell receptor (beta chain) was sequenced within a study of cytomegalovirus exposure and HLA in healthy donors. Study summary: Clustering assigned 70% to 90% of the roughly 400 genotyped donors to the Caucasian-associated ancestry cluster.

The V gene's germline CDR1 is SQVTM and CDR2 ANQGSEA. V trimming: 4 bases; J trimming: 2 bases; junction bases outside the gene matches: 17. The CDR3 is 18 amino acids. Details on this clone: Its antigen is currently unknown.

General study results and limits: Accurate prediction of most subjects' HLA-A and HLA-B alleles from TCR beta sequences was reported. As confirmed in vitro, a few CMV-associated chains were specific for CMV antigens.

Use of 60 Vbeta and 13 Jbeta primers characterized the PCR. Sequenced by immunoSEQ multiplex PCR; TCRdb stores in-frame clones only, minus some. The table lists 100,000 to 150,000 clones, approximately 79% of them singletons. The TCR was taken from a male donor in good health and CMV-seronegative. V and J are TRBV29-1 and TRBJ2-3; 8 nucleotides match TRBD2. Input material: PBMCs. The CDR3 DNA sequence: TGCAGCGTTGGTTCAGGGTTCGGACTAGCTTTTAACACAGATACGCAGTATTTT. It translates to CSVGSGFGLAFNTDTQYF.